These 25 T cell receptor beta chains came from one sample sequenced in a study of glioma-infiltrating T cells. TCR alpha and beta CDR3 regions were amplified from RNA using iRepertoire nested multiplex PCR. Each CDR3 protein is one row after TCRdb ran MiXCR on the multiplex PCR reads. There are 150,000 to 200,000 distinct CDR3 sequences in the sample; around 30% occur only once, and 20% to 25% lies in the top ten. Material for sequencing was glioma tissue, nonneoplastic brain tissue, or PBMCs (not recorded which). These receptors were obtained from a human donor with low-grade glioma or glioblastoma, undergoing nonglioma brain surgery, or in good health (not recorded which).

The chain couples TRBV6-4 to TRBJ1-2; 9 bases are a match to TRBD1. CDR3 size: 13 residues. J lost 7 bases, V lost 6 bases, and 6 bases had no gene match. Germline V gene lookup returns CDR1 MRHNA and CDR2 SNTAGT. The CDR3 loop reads CASSAGTGSGYTF. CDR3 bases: TGTGCCAGCAGCGCCGGGACAGGGAGTGGCTACACCTTC.

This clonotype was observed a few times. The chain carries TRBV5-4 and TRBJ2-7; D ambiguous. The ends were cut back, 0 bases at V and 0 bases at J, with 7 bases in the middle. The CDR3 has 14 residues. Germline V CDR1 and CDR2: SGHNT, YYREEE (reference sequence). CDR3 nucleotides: TGTGCCAGCAGCTTGGGGGTAGGCTCCTACGAGCAGTACTTC. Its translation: CASSLGVGSYEQYF.

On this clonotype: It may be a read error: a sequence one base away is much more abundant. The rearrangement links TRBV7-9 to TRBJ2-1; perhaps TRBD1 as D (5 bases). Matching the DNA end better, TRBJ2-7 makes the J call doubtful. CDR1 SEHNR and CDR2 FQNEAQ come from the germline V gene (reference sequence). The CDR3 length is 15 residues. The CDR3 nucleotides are TGTGCCAGCAGCTTATACCAGGGTCAAGGGAATGAGCAGTACTTC. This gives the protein CASSLYQGQGNEQYF.

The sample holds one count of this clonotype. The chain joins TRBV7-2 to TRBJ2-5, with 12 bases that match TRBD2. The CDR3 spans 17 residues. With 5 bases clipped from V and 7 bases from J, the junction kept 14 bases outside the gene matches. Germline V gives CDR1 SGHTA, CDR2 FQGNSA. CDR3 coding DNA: TGTGCCAGCAGCGCCAGACTAGCGGGAGCGTGGGTGGGGACCCAGTACTTC. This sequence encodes CASSARLAGAWVGTQYF.

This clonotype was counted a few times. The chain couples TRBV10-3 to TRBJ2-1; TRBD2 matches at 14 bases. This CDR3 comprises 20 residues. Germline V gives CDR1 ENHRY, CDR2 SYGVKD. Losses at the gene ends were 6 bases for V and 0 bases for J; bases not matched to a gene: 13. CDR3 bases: TGTGCCATCAGGAACGTCGGGGGACTAGCGGGAGATAGCTCCTACAATGAGCAGTTCTTC. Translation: CAIRNVGGLAGDSSYNEQFF.

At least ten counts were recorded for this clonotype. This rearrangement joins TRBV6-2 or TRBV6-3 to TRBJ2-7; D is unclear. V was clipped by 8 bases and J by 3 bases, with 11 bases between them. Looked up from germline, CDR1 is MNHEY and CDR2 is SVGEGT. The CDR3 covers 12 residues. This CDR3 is CASGRNLYEQYF. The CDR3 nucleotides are TGTGCCAGCGGAAGGAACCTCTACGAGCAGTACTTC.

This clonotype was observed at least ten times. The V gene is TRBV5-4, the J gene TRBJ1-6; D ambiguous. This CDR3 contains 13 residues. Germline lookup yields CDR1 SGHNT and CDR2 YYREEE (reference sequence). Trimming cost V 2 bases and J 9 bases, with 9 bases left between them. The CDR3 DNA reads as TGTGCCAGCAGCTTCTTTGGCATTTCACCCCTCCACTTT. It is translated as CASSFFGISPLHF.

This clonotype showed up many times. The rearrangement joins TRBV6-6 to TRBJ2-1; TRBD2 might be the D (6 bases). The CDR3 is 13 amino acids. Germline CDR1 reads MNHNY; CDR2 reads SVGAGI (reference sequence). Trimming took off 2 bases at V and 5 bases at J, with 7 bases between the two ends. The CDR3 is CASSYGGNNEQFF. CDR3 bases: TGTGCCAGCAGTTACGGGGGGAACAATGAGCAGTTCTTC.

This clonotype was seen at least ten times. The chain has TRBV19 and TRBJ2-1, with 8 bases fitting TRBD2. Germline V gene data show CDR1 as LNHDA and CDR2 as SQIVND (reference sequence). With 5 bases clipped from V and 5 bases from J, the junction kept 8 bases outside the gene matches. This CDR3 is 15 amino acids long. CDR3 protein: CASSDQGLDHNEQFF. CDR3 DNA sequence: TGTGCCAGTAGTGACCAGGGACTAGATCACAATGAGCAGTTCTTC.

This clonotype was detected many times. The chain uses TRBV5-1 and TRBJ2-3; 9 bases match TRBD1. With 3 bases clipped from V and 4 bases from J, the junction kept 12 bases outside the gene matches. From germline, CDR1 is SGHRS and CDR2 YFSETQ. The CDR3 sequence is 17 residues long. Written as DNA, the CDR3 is TGCGCCAGCAGCTCTTCCCCCGGGACAGGGAGCGCAGATACGCAGTATTTT. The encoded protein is CASSSSPGTGSADTQYF.

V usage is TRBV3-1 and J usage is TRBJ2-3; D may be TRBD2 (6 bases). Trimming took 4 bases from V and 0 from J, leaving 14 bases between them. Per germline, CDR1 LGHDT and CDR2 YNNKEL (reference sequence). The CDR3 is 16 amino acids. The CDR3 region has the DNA TGTGCCAGCAGCCCGGGGACTTTATCTAGCACAGATACGCAGTATTTT. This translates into CASSPGTLSSTDTQYF.

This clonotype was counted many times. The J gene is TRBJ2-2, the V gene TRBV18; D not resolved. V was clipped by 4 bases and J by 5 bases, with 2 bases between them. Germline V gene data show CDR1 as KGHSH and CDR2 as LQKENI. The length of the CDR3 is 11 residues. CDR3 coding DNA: TGTGCCAGCTCACAGACCGGGGAGCTGTTTTTT. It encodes CASSQTGELFF.

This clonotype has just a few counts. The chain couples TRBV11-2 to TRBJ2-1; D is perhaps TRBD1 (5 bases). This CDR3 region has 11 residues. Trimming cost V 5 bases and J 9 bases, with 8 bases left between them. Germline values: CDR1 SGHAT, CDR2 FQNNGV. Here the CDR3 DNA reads TGTGCCAGCAGCCCAGACAGTGAGCAGTTCTTC. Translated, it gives CASSPDSEQFF.

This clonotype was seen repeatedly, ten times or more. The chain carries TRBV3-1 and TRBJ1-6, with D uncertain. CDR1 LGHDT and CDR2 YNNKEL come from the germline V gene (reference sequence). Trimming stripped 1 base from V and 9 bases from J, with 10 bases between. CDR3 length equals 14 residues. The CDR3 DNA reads TGTGCCAGCAGCCAAGCTGGGTTCGGTTCACCCCTCCACTTT. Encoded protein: CASSQAGFGSPLHF.

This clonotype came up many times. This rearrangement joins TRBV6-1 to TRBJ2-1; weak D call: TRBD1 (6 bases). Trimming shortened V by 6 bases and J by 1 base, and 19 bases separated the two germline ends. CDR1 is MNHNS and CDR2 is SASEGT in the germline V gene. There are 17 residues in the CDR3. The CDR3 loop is CASSLIEGDLSYNEQFF. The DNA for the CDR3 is TGTGCCAGCAGCCTAATCGAGGGGGATCTATCCTACAATGAGCAGTTCTTC.

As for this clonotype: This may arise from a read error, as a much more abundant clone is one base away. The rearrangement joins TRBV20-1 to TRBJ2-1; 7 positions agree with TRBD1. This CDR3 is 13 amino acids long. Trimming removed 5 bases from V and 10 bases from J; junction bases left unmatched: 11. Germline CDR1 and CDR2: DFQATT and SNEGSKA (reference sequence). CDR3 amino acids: CSAPGQTNYEQFF. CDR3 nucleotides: TGCAGTGCTCCGGGACAGACTAATTACGAGCAGTTCTTC.

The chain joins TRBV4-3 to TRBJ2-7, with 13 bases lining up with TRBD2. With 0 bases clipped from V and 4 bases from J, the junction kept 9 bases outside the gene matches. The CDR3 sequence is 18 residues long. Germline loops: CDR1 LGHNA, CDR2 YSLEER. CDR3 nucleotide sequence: TGCGCCAGCAGCCAAGATAGGGGGGGACTAGCGGGATCTTACGAGCAGTACTTC. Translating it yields CASSQDRGGLAGSYEQYF.

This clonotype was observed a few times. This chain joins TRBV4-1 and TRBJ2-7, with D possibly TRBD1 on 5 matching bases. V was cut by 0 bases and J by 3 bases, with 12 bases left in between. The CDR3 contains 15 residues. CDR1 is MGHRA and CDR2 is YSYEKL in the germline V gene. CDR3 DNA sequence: TGCGCCAGCAGCCAAGAAACGGCAGGGAACTACGAGCAGTACTTC. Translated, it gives CASSQETAGNYEQYF.

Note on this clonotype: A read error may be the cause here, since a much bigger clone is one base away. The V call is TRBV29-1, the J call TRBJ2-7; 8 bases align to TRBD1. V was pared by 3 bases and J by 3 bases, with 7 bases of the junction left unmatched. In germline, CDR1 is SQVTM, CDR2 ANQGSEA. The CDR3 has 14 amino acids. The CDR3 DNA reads TGCAGCGTTGACGGACAGGGTACCCACTACGAGCAGTACTTC. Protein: CSVDGQGTHYEQYF.

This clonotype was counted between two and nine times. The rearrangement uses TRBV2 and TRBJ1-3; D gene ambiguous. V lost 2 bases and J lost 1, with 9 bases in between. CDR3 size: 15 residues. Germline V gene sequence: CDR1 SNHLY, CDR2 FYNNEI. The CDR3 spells CASSEFGSSGNTIYF. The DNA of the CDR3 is TGTGCCAGCAGTGAATTCGGGAGTTCTGGAAACACCATATATTTT.

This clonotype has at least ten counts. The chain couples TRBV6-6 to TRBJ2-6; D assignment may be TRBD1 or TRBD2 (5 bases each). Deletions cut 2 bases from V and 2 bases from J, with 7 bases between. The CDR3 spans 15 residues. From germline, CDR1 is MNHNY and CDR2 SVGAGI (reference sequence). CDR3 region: CASSYGGTGANVLTF. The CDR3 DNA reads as TGTGCCAGCAGTTACGGGGGAACTGGGGCCAACGTCCTGACTTTC.

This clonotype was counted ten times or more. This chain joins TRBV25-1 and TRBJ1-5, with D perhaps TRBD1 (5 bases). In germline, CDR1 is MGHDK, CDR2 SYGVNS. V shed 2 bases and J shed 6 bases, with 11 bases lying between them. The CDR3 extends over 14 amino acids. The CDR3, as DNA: TGTGCCAGCAGTGAAGCAGGGATGGGTCAGCCCCAGCATTTT. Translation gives CASSEAGMGQPQHF.

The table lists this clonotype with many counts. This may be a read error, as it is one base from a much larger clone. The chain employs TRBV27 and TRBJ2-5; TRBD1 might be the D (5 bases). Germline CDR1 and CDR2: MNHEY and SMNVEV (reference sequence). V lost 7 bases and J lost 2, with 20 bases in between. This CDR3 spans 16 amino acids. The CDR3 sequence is CASNSAGMRQQETQYF. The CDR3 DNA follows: TGTGCCAGCAATTCGGCAGGGATGCGACAGCAAGAGACCCAGTACTTC.

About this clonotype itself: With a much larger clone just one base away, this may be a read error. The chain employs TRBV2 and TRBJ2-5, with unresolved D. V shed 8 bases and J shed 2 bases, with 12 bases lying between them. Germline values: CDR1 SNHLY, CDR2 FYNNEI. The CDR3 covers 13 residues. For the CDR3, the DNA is TGTGCCAGCGGGGTACTTGGGCAAGAGACCCAGTACTTC. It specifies CASGVLGQETQYF.

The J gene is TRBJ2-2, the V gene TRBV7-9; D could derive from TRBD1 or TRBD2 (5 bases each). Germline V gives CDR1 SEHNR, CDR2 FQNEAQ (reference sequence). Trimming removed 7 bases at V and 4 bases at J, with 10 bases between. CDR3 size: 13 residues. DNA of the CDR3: TGTGCCAGCAAAGGGACGAGCACCGGGGAGCTGTTTTTT. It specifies CASKGTSTGELFF.